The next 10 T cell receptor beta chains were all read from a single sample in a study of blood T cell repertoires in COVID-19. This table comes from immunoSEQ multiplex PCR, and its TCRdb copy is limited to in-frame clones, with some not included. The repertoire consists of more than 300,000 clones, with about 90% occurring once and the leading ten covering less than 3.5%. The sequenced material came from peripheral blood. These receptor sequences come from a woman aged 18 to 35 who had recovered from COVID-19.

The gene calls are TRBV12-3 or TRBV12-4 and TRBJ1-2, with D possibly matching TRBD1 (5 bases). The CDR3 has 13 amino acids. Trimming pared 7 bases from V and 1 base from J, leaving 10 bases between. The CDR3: CASTTGFNYGYTF. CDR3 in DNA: TGTGCCAGCACCACAGGATTTAACTATGGCTACACCTTC.

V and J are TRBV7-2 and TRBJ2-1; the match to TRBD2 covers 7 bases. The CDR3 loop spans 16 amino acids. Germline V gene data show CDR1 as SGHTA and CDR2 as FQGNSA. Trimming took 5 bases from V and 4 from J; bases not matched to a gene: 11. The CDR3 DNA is TGTGCCAGCAGCCCTGGGGCTAGCGGCCTGTACAATGAGCAGTTCTTC. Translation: CASSPGASGLYNEQFF.

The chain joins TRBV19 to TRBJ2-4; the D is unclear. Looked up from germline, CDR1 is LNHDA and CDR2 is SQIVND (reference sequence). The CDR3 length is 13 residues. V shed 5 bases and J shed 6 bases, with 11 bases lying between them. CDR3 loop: CASSGGVVNIQYF. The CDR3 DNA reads TGTGCCAGTAGTGGTGGAGTCGTAAACATTCAGTACTTC.

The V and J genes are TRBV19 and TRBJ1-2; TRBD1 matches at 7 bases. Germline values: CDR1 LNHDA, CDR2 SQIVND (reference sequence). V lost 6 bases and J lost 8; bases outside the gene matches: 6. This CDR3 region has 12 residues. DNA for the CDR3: TGTGCCAGTAGCCCAACAGGGGACGGCTACACCTTC. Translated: CASSPTGDGYTF.

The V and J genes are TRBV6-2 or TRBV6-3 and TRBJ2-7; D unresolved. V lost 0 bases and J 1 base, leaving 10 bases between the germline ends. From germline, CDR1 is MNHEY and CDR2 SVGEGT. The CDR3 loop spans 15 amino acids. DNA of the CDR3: TGTGCCAGCAGTTACTCCCTCCCGGGTTCCTACGAGCAGTACGTC. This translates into CASSYSLPGSYEQYV.

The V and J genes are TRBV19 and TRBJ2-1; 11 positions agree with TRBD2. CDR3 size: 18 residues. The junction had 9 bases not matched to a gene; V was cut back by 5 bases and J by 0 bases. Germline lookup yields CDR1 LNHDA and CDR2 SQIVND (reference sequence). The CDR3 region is CASSPPRLAGFSYNEQFF. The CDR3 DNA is TGTGCCAGTAGTCCTCCGAGACTAGCGGGATTCTCCTACAATGAGCAGTTCTTC.

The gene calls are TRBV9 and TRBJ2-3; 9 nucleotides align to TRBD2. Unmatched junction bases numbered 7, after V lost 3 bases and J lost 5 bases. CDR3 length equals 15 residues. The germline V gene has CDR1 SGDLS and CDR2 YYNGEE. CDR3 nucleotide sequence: TGTGCCAGCAGCGGTAGCGGGAGAAGGCTAGATACGCAGTATTTT. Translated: CASSGSGRRLDTQYF.

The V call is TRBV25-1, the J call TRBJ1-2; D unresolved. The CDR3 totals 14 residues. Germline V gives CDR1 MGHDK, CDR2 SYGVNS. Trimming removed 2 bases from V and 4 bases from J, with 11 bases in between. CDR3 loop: CASSELSEGYGYTF. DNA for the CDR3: TGTGCCAGCAGTGAACTCTCCGAGGGCTATGGCTACACCTTC.

The CDR3 region is CASSPRQLSYNEQFF. CDR3 DNA: TGTGCCAGCAGTCCCAGACAGCTTTCCTACAATGAGCAGTTCTTC. The chain recombines TRBV6-2 or TRBV6-3 with TRBJ2-1; TRBD1 is a possible D gene (5 bases). CDR1 MNHEY and CDR2 SVGEGT come from the germline V gene. CDR3 length: 15 residues. V was clipped by 5 bases and J by 1 base, with 12 bases between them.

CDR3 sequence reads: CAISERASGSYEQYV. In DNA, the CDR3 is TGTGCCATCAGTGAGCGGGCTAGCGGGTCCTACGAGCAGTACGTC. The chain carries TRBV10-3 and TRBJ2-7, with 8 bases that match TRBD2. Looked up from germline, CDR1 is ENHRY and CDR2 is SYGVKD. Trimming took 2 bases from V and 1 from J; bases not matched to a gene: 4. This CDR3 is 15 amino acids long.